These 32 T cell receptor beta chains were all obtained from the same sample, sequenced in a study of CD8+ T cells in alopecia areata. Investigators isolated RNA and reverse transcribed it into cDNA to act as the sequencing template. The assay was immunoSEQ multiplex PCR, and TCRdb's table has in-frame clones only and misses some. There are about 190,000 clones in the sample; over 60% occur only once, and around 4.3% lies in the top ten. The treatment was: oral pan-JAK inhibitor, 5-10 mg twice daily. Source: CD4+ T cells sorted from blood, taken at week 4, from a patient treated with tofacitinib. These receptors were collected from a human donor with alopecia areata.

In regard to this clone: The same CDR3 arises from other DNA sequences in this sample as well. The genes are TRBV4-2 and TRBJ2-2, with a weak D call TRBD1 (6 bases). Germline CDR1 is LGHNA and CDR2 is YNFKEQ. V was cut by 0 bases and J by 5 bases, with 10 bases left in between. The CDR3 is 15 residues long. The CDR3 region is CASSQEGARTGELFF. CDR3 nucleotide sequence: TGTGCCAGCAGCCAAGAGGGGGCGAGGACCGGGGAGCTGTTTTTT.

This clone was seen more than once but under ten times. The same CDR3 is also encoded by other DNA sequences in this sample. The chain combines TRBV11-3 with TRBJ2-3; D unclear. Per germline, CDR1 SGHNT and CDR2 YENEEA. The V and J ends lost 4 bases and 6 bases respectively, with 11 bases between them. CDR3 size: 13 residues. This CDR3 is CASSSRLADTQYF. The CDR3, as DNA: TGTGCCAGCAGCTCAAGACTGGCCGATACGCAGTATTTT.

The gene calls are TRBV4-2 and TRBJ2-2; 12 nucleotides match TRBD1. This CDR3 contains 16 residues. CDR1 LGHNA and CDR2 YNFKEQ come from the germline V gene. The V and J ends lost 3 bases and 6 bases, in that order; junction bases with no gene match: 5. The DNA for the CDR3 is TGTGCCAGCAGCCACGGGACAGGGGGCGTTGCCGGGGAGCTGTTTTTT. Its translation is CASSHGTGGVAGELFF.

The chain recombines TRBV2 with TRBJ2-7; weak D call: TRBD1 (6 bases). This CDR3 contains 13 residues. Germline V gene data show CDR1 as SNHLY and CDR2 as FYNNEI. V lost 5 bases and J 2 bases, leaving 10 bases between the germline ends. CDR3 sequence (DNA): TGTGCCAGCAGTAAACAGGGACCCTACGAGCAGTACTTC. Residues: CASSKQGPYEQYF.

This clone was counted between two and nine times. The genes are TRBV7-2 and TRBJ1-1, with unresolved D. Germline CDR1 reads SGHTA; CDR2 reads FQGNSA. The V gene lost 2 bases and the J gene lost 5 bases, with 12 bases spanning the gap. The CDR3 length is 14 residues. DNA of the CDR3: TGTGCCAGCAGCTTACATCGGGGTAATACTGAAGCTTTCTTT. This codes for CASSLHRGNTEAFF.

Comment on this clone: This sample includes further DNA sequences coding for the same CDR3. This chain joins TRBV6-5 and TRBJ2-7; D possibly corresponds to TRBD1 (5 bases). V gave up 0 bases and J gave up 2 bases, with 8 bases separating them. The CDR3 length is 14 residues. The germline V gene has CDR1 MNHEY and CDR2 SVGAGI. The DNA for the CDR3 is TGTGCCAGCAGTTACTCAAGGGGCCCCTACGAGCAGTACTTC. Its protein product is CASSYSRGPYEQYF.

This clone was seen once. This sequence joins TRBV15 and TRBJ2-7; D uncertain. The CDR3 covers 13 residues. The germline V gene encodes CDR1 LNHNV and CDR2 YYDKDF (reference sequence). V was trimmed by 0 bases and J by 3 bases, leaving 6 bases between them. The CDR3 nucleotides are TGTGCCACCAGCAGAGATACTGGCTACGAGCAGTACTTC. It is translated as CATSRDTGYEQYF.

CDR3 coding DNA: TGTGCCATCAGTGGTCTAGCGGAAGAGACCCAGTACTTC. This translates into CAISGLAEETQYF. The chain carries TRBV10-3 and TRBJ2-5; 7 bases are a match to TRBD2. This CDR3 is 13 amino acids long. Germline values: CDR1 ENHRY, CDR2 SYGVKD. J lost 3 bases, V lost 4 bases, and 2 bases had no gene match.

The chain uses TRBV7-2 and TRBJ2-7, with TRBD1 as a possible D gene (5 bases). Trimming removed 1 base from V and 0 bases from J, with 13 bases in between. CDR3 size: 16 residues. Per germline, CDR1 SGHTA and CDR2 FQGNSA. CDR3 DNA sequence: TGTGCCAGCAGCTTAGGTCAGGGATTGAGCTCCTACGAGCAGTACTTC. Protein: CASSLGQGLSSYEQYF.

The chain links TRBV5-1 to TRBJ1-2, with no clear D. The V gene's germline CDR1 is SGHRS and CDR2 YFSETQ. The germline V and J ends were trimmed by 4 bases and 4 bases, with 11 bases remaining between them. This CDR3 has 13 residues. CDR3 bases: TGCGCCAGCAGCCCGCAGTATGGCTATGGCTACACCTTC. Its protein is CASSPQYGYGYTF.

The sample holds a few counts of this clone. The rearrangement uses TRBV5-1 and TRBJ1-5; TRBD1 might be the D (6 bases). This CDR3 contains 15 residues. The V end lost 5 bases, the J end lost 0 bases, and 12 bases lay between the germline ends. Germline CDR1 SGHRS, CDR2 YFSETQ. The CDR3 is CASRQTGDSNQPQHF. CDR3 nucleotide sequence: TGCGCCAGCAGACAGACAGGAGATAGCAATCAGCCCCAGCATTTT.

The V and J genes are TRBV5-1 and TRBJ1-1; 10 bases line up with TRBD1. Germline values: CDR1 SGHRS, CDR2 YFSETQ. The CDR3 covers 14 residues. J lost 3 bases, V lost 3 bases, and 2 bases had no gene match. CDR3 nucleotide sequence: TGCGCCAGCAGCTACGGACAGGGGGACACTGAAGCTTTCTTT. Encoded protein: CASSYGQGDTEAFF. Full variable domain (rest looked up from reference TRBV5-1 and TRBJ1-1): KAGVTQTPRYLIKTRGQQVTLSCSPISGHRSVSWYQQTPGQGLQFLFEYFSETQRNKGNFPGRFSGRQFSNSRSEMNVSTLELGDSALYLCASSYGQGDTEAFFGQGTRLTVV.

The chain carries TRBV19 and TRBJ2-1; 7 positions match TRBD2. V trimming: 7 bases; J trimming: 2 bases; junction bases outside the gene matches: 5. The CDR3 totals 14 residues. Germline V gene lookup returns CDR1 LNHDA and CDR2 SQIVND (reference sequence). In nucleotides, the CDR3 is TGTGCCAGTAAAGCGGGGCGAACCTACAATGAGCAGTTCTTC. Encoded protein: CASKAGRTYNEQFF. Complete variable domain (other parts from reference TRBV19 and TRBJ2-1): DGGITQSPKYLFRKEGQNVTLSCEQNLNHDAMYWYRQDPGQGLRLIYYSQIVNDFQKGDIAEGYSVSREKKESFPLTVTSAQKNPTAFYLCASKAGRTYNEQFFGPGTRLTVL.

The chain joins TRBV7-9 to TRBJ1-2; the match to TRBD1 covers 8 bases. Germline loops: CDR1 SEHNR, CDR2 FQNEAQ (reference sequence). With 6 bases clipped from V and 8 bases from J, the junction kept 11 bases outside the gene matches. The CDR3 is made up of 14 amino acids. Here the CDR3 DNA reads TGTGCCAGCAGTTACGATGGACAGGGAGTGGGCTACACCTTC. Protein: CASSYDGQGVGYTF.

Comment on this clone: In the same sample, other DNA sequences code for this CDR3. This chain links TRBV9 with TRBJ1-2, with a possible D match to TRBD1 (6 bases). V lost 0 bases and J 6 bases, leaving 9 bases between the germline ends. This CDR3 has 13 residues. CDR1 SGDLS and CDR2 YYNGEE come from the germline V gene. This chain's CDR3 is CASSVGGGDGYTF. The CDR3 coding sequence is TGTGCCAGCAGCGTAGGAGGGGGTGATGGCTACACCTTC.

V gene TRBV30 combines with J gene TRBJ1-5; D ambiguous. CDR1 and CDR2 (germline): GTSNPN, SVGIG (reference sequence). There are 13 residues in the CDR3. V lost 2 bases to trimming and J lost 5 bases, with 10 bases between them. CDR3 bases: TGTGCCTGGAGTCTTGGTAAGGATCAGCCCCAGCATTTT. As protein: CAWSLGKDQPQHF.

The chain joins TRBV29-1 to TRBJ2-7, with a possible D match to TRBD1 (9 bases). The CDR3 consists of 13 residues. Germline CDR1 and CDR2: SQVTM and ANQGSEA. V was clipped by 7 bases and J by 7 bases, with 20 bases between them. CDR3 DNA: TGCAGCGCCGGGGGGGGACAGGGCTTAGAGCAGTACTTC. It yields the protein CSAGGGQGLEQYF.

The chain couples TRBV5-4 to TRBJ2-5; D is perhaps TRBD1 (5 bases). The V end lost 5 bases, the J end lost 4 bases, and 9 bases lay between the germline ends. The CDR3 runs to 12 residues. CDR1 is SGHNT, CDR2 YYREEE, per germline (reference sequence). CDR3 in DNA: TGTGCCAGCAGGGACAACCGAGAGACCCAGTACTTC. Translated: CASRDNRETQYF.

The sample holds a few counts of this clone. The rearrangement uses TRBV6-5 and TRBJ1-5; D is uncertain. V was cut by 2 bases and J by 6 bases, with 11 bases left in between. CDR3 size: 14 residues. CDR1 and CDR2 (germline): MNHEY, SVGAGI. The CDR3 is CASSYLEPRQPQHF. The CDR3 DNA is TGTGCCAGCAGTTACCTTGAACCCCGTCAGCCCCAGCATTTT.

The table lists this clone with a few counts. CDR3 DNA sequence: TGCGCCAGCAGCCAAGATTGGTTCTCTGGGGCCAACGTCCTGACTTTC. Translation: CASSQDWFSGANVLTF. V usage is TRBV4-3 and J usage is TRBJ2-6; D not resolved. The CDR3 runs to 16 residues. V was trimmed by 0 bases and J by 0 bases, leaving 6 bases between them. Germline CDR1 LGHNA, CDR2 YSLEER.

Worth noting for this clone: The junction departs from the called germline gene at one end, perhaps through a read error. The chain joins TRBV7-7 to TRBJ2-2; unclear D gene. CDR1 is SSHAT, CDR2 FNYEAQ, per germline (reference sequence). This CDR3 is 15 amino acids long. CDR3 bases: TGTGCTAGCAGCGCGTGGACCCGTAACACCGGGGAGCTGTTTTTT. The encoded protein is CASSAWTRNTGELFF. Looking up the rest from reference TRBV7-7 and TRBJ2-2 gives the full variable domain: GAGVSQSPRYKVTKRGQDVTLRCDPISSHATLYWYQQALGQGPEFLTYFNYEAQPDKSGLPSDRFSAERPEGSISTLTIQRTEQRDSAMYRCASSAWTRNTGELFFGEGSRLTVL.

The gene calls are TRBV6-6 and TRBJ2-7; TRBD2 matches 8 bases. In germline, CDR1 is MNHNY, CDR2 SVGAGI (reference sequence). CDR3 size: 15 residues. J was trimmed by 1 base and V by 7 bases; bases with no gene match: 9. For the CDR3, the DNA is TGTGCCAGCACCGCACCGGGACTAGGTTCCTACGAGCAGTACTTC. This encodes CASTAPGLGSYEQYF.

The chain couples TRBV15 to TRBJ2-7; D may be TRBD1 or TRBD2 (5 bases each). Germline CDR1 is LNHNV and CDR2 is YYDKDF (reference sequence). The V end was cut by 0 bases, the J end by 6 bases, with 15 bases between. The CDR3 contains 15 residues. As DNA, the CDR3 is TGTGCCACCAGCAGAGATAAGGTGCAGGGAGCCGAGCAGTACTTC. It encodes CATSRDKVQGAEQYF.

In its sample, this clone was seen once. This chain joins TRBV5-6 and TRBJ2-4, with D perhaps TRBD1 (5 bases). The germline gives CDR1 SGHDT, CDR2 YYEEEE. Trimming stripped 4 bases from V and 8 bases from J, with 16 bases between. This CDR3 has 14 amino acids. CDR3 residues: CASSALGPVDIQYF. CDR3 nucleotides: TGTGCCAGCAGCGCCTTGGGGCCCGTAGACATTCAGTACTTC.

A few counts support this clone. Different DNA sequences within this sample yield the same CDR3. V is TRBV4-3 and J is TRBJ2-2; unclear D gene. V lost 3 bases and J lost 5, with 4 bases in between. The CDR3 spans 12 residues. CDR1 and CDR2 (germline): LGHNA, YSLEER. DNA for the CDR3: TGCGCCAGCAGCCAGGGTACCGGGGAGCTGTTTTTT. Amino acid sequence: CASSQGTGELFF.

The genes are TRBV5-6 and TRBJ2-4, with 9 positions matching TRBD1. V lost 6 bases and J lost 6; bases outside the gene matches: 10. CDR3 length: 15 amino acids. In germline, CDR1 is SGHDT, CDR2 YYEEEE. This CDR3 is CASKYGGQGRNIQYF. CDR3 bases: TGTGCCAGCAAATACGGGGGACAGGGTAGAAACATTCAGTACTTC.

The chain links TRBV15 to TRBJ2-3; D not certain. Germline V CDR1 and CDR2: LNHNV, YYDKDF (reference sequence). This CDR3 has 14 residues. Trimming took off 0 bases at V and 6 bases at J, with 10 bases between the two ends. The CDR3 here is CATSRDTPGDTQYF. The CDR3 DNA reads TGTGCCACCAGCAGAGATACGCCAGGCGATACGCAGTATTTT. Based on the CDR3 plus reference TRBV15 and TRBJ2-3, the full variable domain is DAMVIQNPRYQVTQFGKPVTLSCSQTLNHNVMYWYQQKSSQAPKLLFHYYDKDFNNEADTPDNFQSRRPNTSFCFLDIRSPGLGDTAMYLCATSRDTPGDTQYFGPGTRLTVL.

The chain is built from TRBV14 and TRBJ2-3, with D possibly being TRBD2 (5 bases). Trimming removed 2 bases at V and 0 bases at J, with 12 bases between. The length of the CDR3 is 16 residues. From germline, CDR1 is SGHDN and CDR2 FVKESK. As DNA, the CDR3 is TGTGCCAGCAGCCAAAGGCGGGCCGCCAGCACAGATACGCAGTATTTT. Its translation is CASSQRRAASTDTQYF. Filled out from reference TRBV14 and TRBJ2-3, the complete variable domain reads EAGVTQFPSHSVIEKGQTVTLRCDPISGHDNLYWYRRVMGKEIKFLLHFVKESKQDESGMPNNRFLAERTGGTYSTLKVQPAELEDSGVYFCASSQRRAASTDTQYFGPGTRLTVL.

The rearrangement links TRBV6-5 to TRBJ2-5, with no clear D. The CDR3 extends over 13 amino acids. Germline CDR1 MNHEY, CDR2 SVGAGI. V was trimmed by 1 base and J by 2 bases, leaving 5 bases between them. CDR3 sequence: CASSYFLQETQYF. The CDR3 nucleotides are TGTGCCAGCAGTTACTTTCTGCAAGAGACCCAGTACTTC.

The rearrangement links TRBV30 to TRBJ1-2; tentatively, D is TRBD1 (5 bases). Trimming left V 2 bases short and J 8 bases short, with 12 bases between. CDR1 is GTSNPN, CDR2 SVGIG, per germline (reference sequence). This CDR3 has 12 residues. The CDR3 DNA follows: TGTGCCTGGAGTCCGGTGGCAGGGGGCTACACCTTC. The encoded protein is CAWSPVAGGYTF.

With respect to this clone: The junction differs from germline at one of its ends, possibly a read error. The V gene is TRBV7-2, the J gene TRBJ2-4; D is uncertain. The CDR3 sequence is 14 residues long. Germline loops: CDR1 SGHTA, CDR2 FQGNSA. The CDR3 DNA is TGCGCCAGCAGCCAAGATTTGGCCCAAAACATTCAGTACTTC. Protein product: CASSQDLAQNIQYF. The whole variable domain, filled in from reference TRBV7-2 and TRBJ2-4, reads GAGVSQSPSNKVTEKGKDVELRCDPISGHTALYWYRQSLGQGLEFLIYFQGNSAPDKSGLPSDRFSAERTGGSVSTLTIQRTQQEDSAVYLCASSQDLAQNIQYFGAGTRLSVL.

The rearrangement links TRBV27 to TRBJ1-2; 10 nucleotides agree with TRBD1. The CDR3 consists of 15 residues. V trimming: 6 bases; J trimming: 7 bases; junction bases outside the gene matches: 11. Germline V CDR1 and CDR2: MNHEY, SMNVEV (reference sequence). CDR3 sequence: CASRRTGTGESGYTF. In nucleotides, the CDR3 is TGTGCCAGCAGACGGACCGGGACAGGGGAAAGTGGCTACACCTTC.